Listed below are T cell receptor beta chains from one sample, sequenced in a study of OX40 agonist ivuxolimab in advanced cancers. Sequencing used immunoSEQ multiplex PCR; TCRdb keeps in-frame clones, though not all of them. The sample holds about 10,000 clones, about 84% seen once. The sample consisted of CD4+ or CD8+ T cells sorted from blood, taken in a trial of the OX40 agonist ivuxolimab. These receptors were taken from an adult with an advanced solid tumor such as melanoma, head and neck, liver or kidney cancer. Both conserved end residues are part of each CDR3. Each record gives: clone size, D gene, V gene, J gene, CDR3 DNA, CDR3 protein. The D gene is left open where the match is weak. Where a row states a size, it is once, few, many or the class of an expanded clone; other rows omit it.

>-|-|TRBV7-9|TRBJ1-5
TGTGCCAGCAGCCCCTCGGTGGGTCAGCCCCAGCATTTT
CASSPSVGQPQHF
>-|TRBD2|TRBV27|TRBJ2-1
TGTGCCAGCAGTTTATCGTACCGTGGACTAGTCGGAAATGAGCAGTTCTTC
CASSLSYRGLVGNEQFF
>medium-sized|-|TRBV19|TRBJ1-2
TGTGCCAGTAGTATATACGGCAACCCCTATGGCTACACCTTC
CASSIYGNPYGYTF
>-|-|TRBV6-1|TRBJ1-1
TGTGCCAGCAGTGACAGGGAGAACACTGAAGCTTTCTTT
CASSDRENTEAFF
>-|-|TRBV4-3|TRBJ2-2
TGCGCCAGCAGCCAAAACCGGGACACTTACACCGGGGAGCTGTTTTTT
CASSQNRDTYTGELFF
>-|TRBD1|TRBV7-2|TRBJ2-5
TGTGCCAGCAGCTTAACCTATGACAGGGGAGGCCCTCAAGAGACCCAGTACTTC
CASSLTYDRGGPQETQYF
>-|-|TRBV7-9|TRBJ2-1
TGTGCCAGCAGCCGCTTAGAGGGTGAATCCTACAATGAGCAGTTCTTC
CASSRLEGESYNEQFF
>-|-|TRBV9|TRBJ1-4
TGTGCCAGCAGCAGCGGAAATGAAAAACTGTTTTTT
CASSSGNEKLFF
>-|TRBD2|TRBV9|TRBJ2-1
TGTGCCAGCAGCGGAGCGGGAGGGGATGAGCAGTTCTTC
CASSGAGGDEQFF
>-|-|TRBV27|TRBJ1-2
TGTGCCAGCAGTTTATCCATTGGGGGGGCCGGCTACACCTTC
CASSLSIGGAGYTF
>-|TRBD1|TRBV15|TRBJ2-3
TGTGCCACCAGTAGACGGGGACAGGGGTGGTCAGATACGCAGTATTTT
CATSRRGQGWSDTQYF
>-|-|TRBV6-9|TRBJ2-7
TGTGCCAGCAGTTATTTAGCAAGCTACGAGCAGTACTTC
CASSYLASYEQYF
>-|-|TRBV28|TRBJ2-3
TGTGCCAGCAGGGATAAGCGATTTCCCAGCACAGATACGCAGTATTTT
CASRDKRFPSTDTQYF
>-|-|TRBV19|TRBJ2-1
TGTGCCAGTAGTATAGTCCATGAGCAGTTCTTC
CASSIVHEQFF
>medium-sized|-|TRBV7-9|TRBJ2-5
TGTGCCAGCGAAGGCCCCTGGGGAGAGACCCAGTACTTC
CASEGPWGETQYF
>-|TRBD1|TRBV19|TRBJ2-7
TGTGCCAGTAGCCCCGCGGGACAGGGCTACGAGCAGTACTTC
CASSPAGQGYEQYF
>-|-|TRBV19|TRBJ2-7
TGTGCCAGTAGTATAGGGGCGGGGTCCCCTCGGAGCGAGCAGTACTTC
CASSIGAGSPRSEQYF
>-|-|TRBV6-5|TRBJ2-2
TGTGCCAGCAGTGAAGGCACCGGGGAGCTGTTTTTT
CASSEGTGELFF
>-|-|TRBV6-1|TRBJ1-6
TGTGCCAGCAGAACAGGGTTCTCCTATAATTCACCCCTCCACTTT
CASRTGFSYNSPLHF
>-|-|TRBV28|TRBJ2-1
TGTGCCAGCACCTTGGGGGGGCCCCTCAATGAGCAGTTCTTC
CASTLGGPLNEQFF
>-|-|TRBV9|TRBJ1-1
TGTGCCAGCAGCGTAGAGAGGAACACTGAAGCTTTCTTT
CASSVERNTEAFF
>few|-|TRBV6-4|TRBJ2-2
TGTGCCAGCAAGGAGACAGGAATTAACACCGGGGAGCTGTTTTTT
CASKETGINTGELFF
>-|-|TRBV20-1|TRBJ1-1
TGCAGTGCTCAAATCGTCCCTGAAGCTTTCTTT
CSAQIVPEAFF
>-|-|TRBV5-1|TRBJ1-5
TGCGCCAGCAGCCAGGACGGATATCAGCCCCAGCATTTT
CASSQDGYQPQHF